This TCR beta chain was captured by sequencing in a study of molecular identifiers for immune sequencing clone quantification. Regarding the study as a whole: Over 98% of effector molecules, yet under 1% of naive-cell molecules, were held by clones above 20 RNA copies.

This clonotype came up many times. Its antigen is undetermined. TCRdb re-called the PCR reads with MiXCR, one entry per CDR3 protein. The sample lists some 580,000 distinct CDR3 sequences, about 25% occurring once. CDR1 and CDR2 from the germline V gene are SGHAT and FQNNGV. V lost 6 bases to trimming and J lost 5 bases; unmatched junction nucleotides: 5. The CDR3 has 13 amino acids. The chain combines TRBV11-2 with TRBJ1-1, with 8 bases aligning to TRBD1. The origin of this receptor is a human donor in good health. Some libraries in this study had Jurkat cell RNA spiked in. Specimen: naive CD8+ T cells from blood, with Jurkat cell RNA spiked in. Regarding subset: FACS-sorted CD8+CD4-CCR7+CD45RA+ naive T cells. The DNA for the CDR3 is TGTGCCAGCAGTTTGGACAGGGAAACTGAAGCTTTCTTT. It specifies CASSLDRETEAFF.